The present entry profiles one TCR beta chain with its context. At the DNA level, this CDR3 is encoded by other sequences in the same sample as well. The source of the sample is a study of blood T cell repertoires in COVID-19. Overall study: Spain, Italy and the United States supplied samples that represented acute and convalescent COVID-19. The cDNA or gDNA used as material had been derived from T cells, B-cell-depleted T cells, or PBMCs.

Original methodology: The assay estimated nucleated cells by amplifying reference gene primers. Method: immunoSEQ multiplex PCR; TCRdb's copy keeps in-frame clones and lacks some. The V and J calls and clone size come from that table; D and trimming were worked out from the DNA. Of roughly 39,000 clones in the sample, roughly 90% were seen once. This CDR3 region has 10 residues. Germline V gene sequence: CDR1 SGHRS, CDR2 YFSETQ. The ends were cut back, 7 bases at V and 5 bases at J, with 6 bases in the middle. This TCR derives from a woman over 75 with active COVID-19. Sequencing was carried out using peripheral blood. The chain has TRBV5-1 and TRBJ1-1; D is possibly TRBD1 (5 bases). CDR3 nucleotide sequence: TGCGCCAGCCGGGGGACTGAAGCTTTCTTT. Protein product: CASRGTEAFF. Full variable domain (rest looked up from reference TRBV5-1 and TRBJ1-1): KAGVTQTPRYLIKTRGQQVTLSCSPISGHRSVSWYQQTPGQGLQFLFEYFSETQRNKGNFPGRFSGRQFSNSRSEMNVSTLELGDSALYLCASRGTEAFFGQGTRLTVV.